This T cell receptor (beta chain) was profiled in a study of somatic mutations in cytotoxic T cells in rheumatoid arthritis. In this sample, this clone is medium-sized. The method was immunoSEQ multiplex PCR; TCRdb's version includes in-frame clones alone and lacks a portion of them. Among 25,000 to 30,000 clones listed, around 87% were seen once. The CDR3 runs to 14 residues. V gave up 1 base and J gave up 0 bases, with 7 bases separating them. Germline V gene sequence: CDR1 WSHSY, CDR2 SAAADI. This chain joins TRBV10-2 and TRBJ2-7; D is uncertain. The source is an adult with rheumatoid arthritis. The sample was CD8+ T cells sorted from blood. The CDR3 DNA follows: TGCGCCAGCAGTGAGTTTGGCTACTCCTACGAGCAGTACTTC. It codes for CASSEFGYSYEQYF.